The 2 T cell receptor beta chains below all came from one sample that was sequenced in a study of identifying expanded T cells in peripheral blood. Sequencing used immunoSEQ multiplex PCR; TCRdb keeps in-frame clones, though not all of them. This sample has 70,000 to 95,000 clones; around 90% occur once, and the top ten carry about 7%. Sequences were obtained from blood. The receptors shown here come from a person aged 18 to 69 in good health.

The chain carries TRBV27 and TRBJ1-3; 7 bases are shared with TRBD1. The CDR3 is made up of 14 amino acids. CDR1 is MNHEY, CDR2 SMNVEV, per germline (reference sequence). The ends lost 5 bases at V and 4 bases at J; junction bases unmatched: 5. CDR3 sequence (DNA): TGTGCCAGCAGTGCGACAGGGCCAGGAAACACCATATATTTT. Residues: CASSATGPGNTIYF.

V gene TRBV6-5 combines with J gene TRBJ2-1; D is ambiguous. The CDR3 runs to 13 residues. Germline values: CDR1 MNHEY, CDR2 SVGAGI. With 0 bases removed from V and 10 bases from J, the gap between germline ends came to 10 bases. The CDR3 coding sequence is TGTGCCAGCAGTTACTCAGATAACGGGGAGCAGTTCTTC. Protein: CASSYSDNGEQFF.